The rows below give T cell receptor beta chains drawn from one sample of a study of T cell responses to AZD1222 COVID-19 vaccine. Here immunoSEQ multiplex PCR was the method, and the copy in TCRdb shows in-frame clones only, minus some. The sample consists of 100,000 to 150,000 clones, around 90% of them appearing once. Specimen: peripheral blood, collected on day 0 of AZD1222 vaccination. Receptors originate from an adult in good health. Each CDR3 is given with its conserved first and last residue. A D gene is named only where the DNA matches it firmly. Size values are once, few and many counts, or a class for expanded clones, and some rows have none.

J gene	clone size	D gene	V gene	CDR3 DNA	CDR3 protein
TRBJ1-1	-	TRBD1	TRBV7-9	TGTGCCAGCAGCCCCCTGGGGACAGAAAGCACTGAAGCTTTCTTT	CASSPLGTESTEAFF
TRBJ2-7	-	TRBD1	TRBV25-1	TGTGCCAGCAGTGTTCAGGGGGATAACTACGAGCAGTACTTC	CASSVQGDNYEQYF
TRBJ2-3	-	TRBD2	TRBV27	TGTGCCAGCAGTTTGGCAGGTGGGCTAGCGGTAGATACGCAGTATTTT	CASSLAGGLAVDTQYF
TRBJ1-2	-	-	TRBV19	TGTGCCAGTAGTTCTCATTCTGGCTACACCTTC	CASSSHSGYTF
TRBJ1-2	-	-	TRBV30	TGTGCCTGCCAGGGGTCGAACTATGGCTACACCTTC	CACQGSNYGYTF
TRBJ1-1	-	-	TRBV6-2/TRBV6-3	TGTGCCAGCAGTTACTCTCCAGGAGGAGATAACCACCCGGGAGCTTTCTTT	CASSYSPGGDNHPGAFF
TRBJ2-3	-	-	TRBV11-1	TGTGCCTCCCGTTACGGGGGCCGCACAGATACGCAGTATTTT	CASRYGGRTDTQYF
TRBJ1-5	-	-	TRBV2	TGTGCCAGCTCTGTGGACTTAGCGGATCAGCCCCAGCATTTT	CASSVDLADQPQHF
TRBJ1-1	-	-	TRBV6-5	TGTGCCAGCAGTACCGACAGAGCTACTGAAGCTTTCTTT	CASSTDRATEAFF
TRBJ2-7	-	-	TRBV4-2	TGTGCCAGCAGCCAAGTTCCCGCAGGGCTGTCCTACGAGCAGTACTTC	CASSQVPAGLSYEQYF
TRBJ2-1	-	TRBD1	TRBV5-1	TGCGCCAGCAGCACACAGGGGGCGTTTTTAAATGAGCAGTTCTTC	CASSTQGAFLNEQFF
TRBJ1-5	-	-	TRBV19	TGTGCCAGTAGTATAGAGGGTGGGGGACACTTAGGGGGCAATCAGCCCCAGCATTTT	CASSIEGGGHLGGNQPQHF
TRBJ2-3	-	TRBD1	TRBV15	TGTGCCACCAGCAGACCAGGGGGCGGCACAGATACGCAGTATTTT	CATSRPGGGTDTQYF
TRBJ2-3	-	-	TRBV28	TGTGCCAGCAGTCTATACGGCGGGAACGACACAGATACGCAGTATTTT	CASSLYGGNDTDTQYF
TRBJ2-7	-	-	TRBV10-3	TGTGCCATCAGTGAGTCCCCTCTCCGACAGCCGTTCTGGTACGAGCAGTACTTC	CAISESPLRQPFWYEQYF
TRBJ2-3	-	TRBD2	TRBV27	TGTGCCAGCAGTTCGAGCGGGGGGCTCACAGATACGCAGTATTTT	CASSSSGGLTDTQYF
TRBJ1-5	-	-	TRBV7-9	TGTGCCAGCAGCCTGACGGACAATCAGCCCCAGCATTTT	CASSLTDNQPQHF
TRBJ1-2	once	TRBD1	TRBV10-3	TGTGCCATCACTGGGACAGGTTCTAACTATGGCTACACCTTC	CAITGTGSNYGYTF
TRBJ1-1	-	-	TRBV4-2	TGTGCCAGCAGCCAAGATCAGGGCCTTACGATGAACACTGAAGCTTTCTTT	CASSQDQGLTMNTEAFF
TRBJ2-7	-	-	TRBV19	TGTGCCAGTAGTATAGCCGGGACGGGAGCCTACGAGCAGTACTTC	CASSIAGTGAYEQYF
TRBJ1-1	once	-	TRBV19	TGTGCCAGTAGTATAGTTGGGGCTAGAGCTTTCTTT	CASSIVGARAFF
TRBJ2-1	-	TRBD1	TRBV5-4	TGTGCCAGCGAAAGTAGGACAGGGGATGCGGGTGAGCAGTTCTTC	CASESRTGDAGEQFF
TRBJ1-2	-	TRBD1	TRBV19	TGTGCCAGTAGGATTTCCGGGACAGGAGATATCTATGGCTACACCTTC	CASRISGTGDIYGYTF
TRBJ1-2	-	-	TRBV5-5	TGTGCCAGCAGCTCGTCCGGGGGCCTCTATGGCTACACCTTC	CASSSSGGLYGYTF
TRBJ2-7	-	-	TRBV7-2	TGTGCCAGCAGCCCTCAAGGGGGGGGACTCGTCCCCTACGAGCAGTACTTC	CASSPQGGGLVPYEQYF
TRBJ2-5	-	-	TRBV7-2	TGTGCCAGCAGCTCGAGCGGCCGCAAAGAGACCCAGTACTTC	CASSSSGRKETQYF
TRBJ1-3	few	-	TRBV12-3/TRBV12-4	TGTGCCAGCATCCTTAACCCTGGAAACACCATATATTTT	CASILNPGNTIYF
TRBJ1-1	-	-	TRBV7-9	TGTGCCAGCAGCTTCTCTCTTTCGCCGGGCACTGAAGCTTTCTTT	CASSFSLSPGTEAFF
TRBJ1-3	-	-	TRBV15	TGTGCCACCAGCAGAGATAGAGGGTACTCTGGAAACACCATATATTTT	CATSRDRGYSGNTIYF
TRBJ1-4	-	TRBD1	TRBV3-1/TRBV3-2	TGTGCCAGCAGCCCCCAACAGGGGAGAAATGAAAAACTGTTTTTT	CASSPQQGRNEKLFF
TRBJ1-5	-	-	TRBV6-5	TGTGCCAGCAGCCCAACACTTAGCAATCAGCCCCAGCATTTT	CASSPTLSNQPQHF
TRBJ2-3	-	-	TRBV20-1	TGCAGTCTGGGGACAGATACGCAGTATTTT	CSLGTDTQYF
TRBJ1-1	-	-	TRBV9	TGTGCCAGCAGCGTAGAGGGACTTAACACTGAAGCTTTCTTT	CASSVEGLNTEAFF
TRBJ2-6	-	-	TRBV11-3	TGTGCCAGCAGCCCTAGGGGTGCAGGGGCCAACGTCCTGACTTTC	CASSPRGAGANVLTF
TRBJ1-1	-	-	TRBV27	TGTGCCAGCAGTTCGCTGGGACGACGGCTGAACACTGAAGCTTTCTTT	CASSSLGRRLNTEAFF
TRBJ1-2	-	-	TRBV6-1	TGTGCCAGCAGTGCTCGCGGGGGCTCGAACTATGGCTACACCTTC	CASSARGGSNYGYTF
TRBJ2-3	-	TRBD2	TRBV3-1/TRBV3-2	TGTGCCAGCAGCCTAACTGGCGGGGGAGTGAGCACAGATACGCAGTATTTT	CASSLTGGGVSTDTQYF
TRBJ1-1	-	-	TRBV18	TGTGCCAGCTCACTCCCGACGGGGAACACTGAAGCTTTCTTT	CASSLPTGNTEAFF
TRBJ1-2	-	-	TRBV25-1	TGTGCCGTTAAAGGGTATAATGGCTACACCTTC	CAVKGYNGYTF
TRBJ2-5	-	-	TRBV5-1	TGCGCCAGCAGCTTGGATACGCAGGGACAGACCCAGTACTTC	CASSLDTQGQTQYF
TRBJ2-3	-	-	TRBV7-2	TGTGCCAGCAGCTTACTTGGGGGGGGCCAAGGTACAGATACGCAGTATTTT	CASSLLGGGQGTDTQYF
TRBJ1-2	-	-	TRBV4-2	TGTGCCAGCAGCCAAGTCGTACGGGGGGTGCCTGGCTACACCTTC	CASSQVVRGVPGYTF
TRBJ2-7	-	-	TRBV19	TGTGCCAGTAGTATAGGGACCTTCGGGGCCTACGAGCAGTACTTC	CASSIGTFGAYEQYF
TRBJ1-2	-	-	TRBV20-1	TGCAGTGCTAGTCGACTAGGGGGGAGTGGCTACACCTTC	CSASRLGGSGYTF
TRBJ2-3	-	TRBD2	TRBV7-9	TGTGCCAGCAGCTTAGGACTAGCGGGGGCAGATACGCAGTATTTT	CASSLGLAGADTQYF
TRBJ2-3	-	-	TRBV14	TGTGCCAGCAGCCAAGCTTTGCTAACCTTGACAGATGCGCAGTATTTT	CASSQALLTLTDAQYF
TRBJ2-7	once	-	TRBV14	TGTGCCAGCAGCCAATATTGGTCCAGCTCCTACGAGCAGTACTTC	CASSQYWSSSYEQYF
TRBJ1-2	-	-	TRBV5-6	TGTGCCAGCAGCTTAAGGGGCAACTATGGCTACACCTTC	CASSLRGNYGYTF
TRBJ1-4	-	-	TRBV4-1	TGCGCCAGCAGCCATCTGACAGCTAATGAAAAACTGTTTTTT	CASSHLTANEKLFF
TRBJ2-7	-	TRBD1	TRBV4-2	TGTGCCAGCAGCCTCCTCCAGTCGTCCCGGGACAGATCCTACGAGCAGTACTTC	CASSLLQSSRDRSYEQYF
TRBJ1-4	once	-	TRBV16	TGTGCCAGCAGTAGAGGAGTAGGGGAAAAACTGTTTTTT	CASSRGVGEKLFF
TRBJ2-7	-	-	TRBV9	TGTGCCAGCAGCGGGTCAGGGGAGCAGTACTTC	CASSGSGEQYF
TRBJ2-3	once	-	TRBV5-8	TGTGCCAGCAGTCGGCTAGCTGGGGATACGCAGTATTTT	CASSRLAGDTQYF
TRBJ2-7	-	TRBD2	TRBV2	TGTGCCAGCAGTGACGCCGGGACTAGCGACGAGCAGTACTTC	CASSDAGTSDEQYF
TRBJ2-6	-	-	TRBV5-1	TGCGCCAGCAGCCCGACTCAAACCTCTGGGGCCAACGTCCTGACTTTC	CASSPTQTSGANVLTF
TRBJ2-7	-	-	TRBV7-9	TGTGCCAGCAGCTTTGACGTTAGGACAGCTACCTACGAGCAGTACTTC	CASSFDVRTATYEQYF
TRBJ1-2	once	-	TRBV9	TGTGCCAGCAGCGTAGACGGGGGCGGCTATGGCTACACCTTC	CASSVDGGGYGYTF
TRBJ1-2	-	-	TRBV6-2/TRBV6-3	TGTGCCAGCAGTTACTCGGGGGTCGCGGGAGGAGGCTACACCTTC	CASSYSGVAGGGYTF
TRBJ1-5	-	-	TRBV2	TGTGCCACAAAACTTGAGCAGGGGATCAGCAATCAGCCCCAGCATTTT	CATKLEQGISNQPQHF